Following are 31 T cell receptor beta chains from one sample sequenced in a study of CD8+ T cells in alopecia areata. Extracted RNA was reverse transcribed into cDNA, the sequencing template. The protocol was immunoSEQ multiplex PCR, while the TCRdb copy is restricted to in-frame clones and leaves out a portion. This sample has about 210,000 clones, with roughly 64% found just once. The treatment: oral pan-JAK inhibitor, 5-10 mg twice daily. The sample was CD4+ T cells sorted from blood, taken at week 4, from a patient treated with tofacitinib. The receptors here all came from a human donor with alopecia areata.

A few counts support this clone. V and J are TRBV7-2 and TRBJ1-3, with TRBD1 identical over 7 bases. Germline CDR1 and CDR2: SGHTA and FQGNSA. V lost 6 bases, J lost 3 bases, and 5 bases stayed unmatched. This CDR3 comprises 14 residues. The CDR3 sequence: CASSSQGSGNTIYF. The CDR3 nucleotides are TGTGCCAGCAGTTCACAGGGGAGTGGAAACACCATATATTTT.

This clone was found a few times. This chain connects TRBV29-1 to TRBJ2-7; D not resolved. CDR3 size: 13 residues. The germline V gene has CDR1 SQVTM and CDR2 ANQGSEA. Trimming pared 4 bases from V and 3 bases from J, leaving 13 bases between. The CDR3 region is CSVVVYANYEQYF. DNA for the CDR3: TGCAGCGTTGTCGTATACGCAAACTACGAGCAGTACTTC.

The chain couples TRBV6-5 to TRBJ2-3; D possibly corresponds to TRBD1 (5 bases). The length of the CDR3 is 15 residues. Deletions cut 0 bases from V and 7 bases from J, with 14 bases between. The germline V gene encodes CDR1 MNHEY and CDR2 SVGAGI. CDR3 coding DNA: TGTGCCAGCAGTTACTCACAGGCTCTCGCAAATACGCAGTATTTT. Translating gives CASSYSQALANTQYF.

The CDR3 protein is CASSTRTSQETQYF. The CDR3 DNA sequence: TGCGCCAGCAGCACAAGGACCAGCCAAGAGACCCAGTACTTC. The rearrangement links TRBV5-1 to TRBJ2-5; no firm D call. This CDR3 comprises 14 residues. The ends were cut back, 4 bases at V and 1 base at J, with 11 bases in the middle. In germline, CDR1 is SGHRS, CDR2 YFSETQ.

J is TRBJ1-5 and V is TRBV7-2, with D unresolved. Trimming shortened V by 5 bases and J by 0 bases, and 14 bases separated the two germline ends. CDR3 length equals 16 residues. The germline gives CDR1 SGHTA, CDR2 FQGNSA. CDR3 sequence: CASSEGSRNSNQPQHF. DNA for the CDR3: TGTGCCAGCAGCGAGGGATCGCGGAATAGCAATCAGCCCCAGCATTTT.

The chain carries TRBV4-1 and TRBJ2-2, with 8 bases aligning to TRBD1. The CDR3 is made up of 16 amino acids. The germline gives CDR1 MGHRA, CDR2 YSYEKL. V was clipped by 4 bases and J by 0 bases; unmatched bases: 4. CDR3 sequence reads: CASSRGQGSNTGELFF. CDR3 coding DNA: TGCGCCAGCAGCCGAGGACAGGGATCGAACACCGGGGAGCTGTTTTTT.

The chain couples TRBV20-1 to TRBJ1-1, with unresolved D. Germline CDR1 reads DFQATT; CDR2 reads SNEGSKA (reference sequence). The CDR3 is 10 residues long. Trimming took off 3 bases at V and 8 bases at J, with 7 bases between the two ends. Here the CDR3 reads CSASRVEAFF. The CDR3 DNA reads as TGCAGTGCTAGTAGGGTCGAAGCTTTCTTT.

V is TRBV4-3 and J is TRBJ2-3, with D perhaps assigned TRBD1 or TRBD2 (6 bases each). Trimming shortened V by 0 bases and J by 0 bases, and 13 bases separated the two germline ends. The CDR3 has 17 amino acids. Germline values: CDR1 LGHNA, CDR2 YSLEER. DNA of the CDR3: TGCGCCAGCAGCCAAGAGGGGGGCAGGGTGAGCACAGATACGCAGTATTTT. Protein sequence: CASSQEGGRVSTDTQYF.

This chain joins TRBV18 and TRBJ2-3; unclear D gene. The V gene lost 2 bases and the J gene lost 2 bases, with 11 bases spanning the gap. Germline values: CDR1 KGHSH, CDR2 LQKENI. The CDR3 spans 15 residues. For the CDR3, the DNA is TGTGCCAGCTCACCAAGGGCAGACAACACAGATACGCAGTATTTT. Protein sequence: CASSPRADNTDTQYF.

V is TRBV29-1 and J is TRBJ1-2, with D maybe TRBD1 (5 bases). V was cut by 0 bases and J by 6 bases, with 8 bases left in between. Germline-derived CDR1 and CDR2 are SQVTM and ANQGSEA. There are 12 residues in the CDR3. The CDR3 DNA is TGCAGCGTTGAAGATGGAGGGGATGGCTACACCTTC. Protein sequence: CSVEDGGDGYTF.

The gene calls are TRBV29-1 and TRBJ2-7, with D possibly being TRBD1 or TRBD2 (5 bases each). The CDR3 extends over 10 amino acids. The V and J ends lost 4 bases and 5 bases respectively, with 6 bases between them. CDR1 and CDR2 from the germline V gene are SQVTM and ANQGSEA. This CDR3 is CSVGGDEQYF. The CDR3 DNA sequence: TGCAGCGTTGGAGGGGACGAGCAGTACTTC.

This chain links TRBV15 with TRBJ2-5; TRBD2 might be the D (7 bases). The length of the CDR3 is 18 residues. Trimming removed 3 bases at V and 3 bases at J, with 23 bases between. The germline V gene encodes CDR1 LNHNV and CDR2 YYDKDF (reference sequence). The CDR3 region has the DNA TGTGCCACCAGCAGCCCAAAGCAGGGGAGGGACCTCAAAGAGACCCAGTACTTC. Its translation is CATSSPKQGRDLKETQYF.

The V and J genes are TRBV29-1 and TRBJ2-5; tentative D call: TRBD1 (6 bases). The ends were cut back, 5 bases at V and 2 bases at J, with 12 bases in the middle. The CDR3 contains 13 residues. Germline V gene lookup returns CDR1 SQVTM and CDR2 ANQGSEA. Written as DNA, the CDR3 is TGCAGCGTTACCGGACAGTCACAAGAGACCCAGTACTTC. The encoded protein is CSVTGQSQETQYF.

This chain links TRBV5-6 with TRBJ2-7; TRBD2 aligns across 9 bases. Germline V CDR1 and CDR2: SGHDT, YYEEEE. After removal of 1 base from V and 7 bases from J, the junction contained 9 bases not matched to a gene. The CDR3 covers 15 residues. CDR3 DNA sequence: TGTGCCAGCAGCTTGCTTAGCGGGGGTGCCGGTGAGCAGTACTTC. Amino acid sequence: CASSLLSGGAGEQYF.

The rearrangement uses TRBV4-1 and TRBJ2-1; TRBD2 matches at 8 bases. V lost 1 base and J lost 4; bases outside the gene matches: 3. The CDR3 has 15 amino acids. Per germline, CDR1 MGHRA and CDR2 YSYEKL. The CDR3 loop reads CASSQGLAGYNEQFF. The CDR3 DNA reads TGCGCCAGCAGCCAAGGGCTAGCGGGTTACAATGAGCAGTTCTTC.

The chain recombines TRBV6-6 with TRBJ1-3; TRBD1 agrees at 7 bases. CDR3 length equals 15 residues. The germline V gene encodes CDR1 MNHNY and CDR2 SVGAGI (reference sequence). Trimming removed 0 bases from V and 5 bases from J; junction bases left unmatched: 4. The CDR3 sequence: CASSYSIQGRNTIYF. CDR3 coding DNA: TGTGCCAGCAGTTACTCAATACAGGGGAGAAACACCATATATTTT.

This clone appeared once. This chain connects TRBV19 to TRBJ1-5; D uncertain. CDR3 length: 16 amino acids. The germline CDR1 and CDR2 sequences are LNHDA and SQIVND (reference sequence). The V end was cut by 4 bases, the J end by 3 bases, with 16 bases between. This CDR3 reads CASSTLDSPANQPQHF. DNA for the CDR3: TGTGCCAGTAGTACACTGGACTCACCGGCCAATCAGCCCCAGCATTTT.

This clone was observed a handful of times. The genes are TRBV5-4 and TRBJ2-5; D might be TRBD2 (6 bases). The CDR3 spans 16 residues. CDR1 SGHNT and CDR2 YYREEE come from the germline V gene (reference sequence). V dropped 0 bases and J dropped 5 bases, with 17 bases sitting between them. CDR3 amino acids: CASSLAVGRASETQYF. CDR3 nucleotides: TGTGCCAGCAGCTTGGCGGTCGGGAGAGCGTCGGAGACCCAGTACTTC.

The rearrangement links TRBV4-3 to TRBJ2-5; 14 nucleotides align to TRBD2. Germline values: CDR1 LGHNA, CDR2 YSLEER. The CDR3 is made up of 18 amino acids. V shed 1 base, J shed 2 bases, and the junction held 6 bases outside the gene matches. The CDR3 sequence is CASSQGTSGGQTQETQYF. In DNA, the CDR3 is TGCGCCAGCAGCCAAGGGACTAGCGGGGGGCAAACTCAAGAGACCCAGTACTTC.

The chain carries TRBV2 and TRBJ1-1; TRBD1 agrees at 10 bases. Trimming at V came to 6 bases and at J to 1 base, leaving 5 bases not matched to a gene. This CDR3 contains 15 residues. Per the germline V gene, CDR1 is SNHLY and CDR2 is FYNNEI. DNA of the CDR3: TGTGCCAGCAGGACCGGGGACAGGGGGAACACTGAAGCTTTCTTT. Its translation is CASRTGDRGNTEAFF.

This sequence joins TRBV11-2 and TRBJ2-3, with a weak D call TRBD2 (5 bases). The CDR3 runs to 13 residues. V lost 1 base and J lost 8, with 10 bases in between. The germline V gene has CDR1 SGHAT and CDR2 FQNNGV. This CDR3 is CASSLGIEGTQYF. In nucleotides, the CDR3 is TGTGCCAGCAGCTTAGGAATTGAGGGTACGCAGTATTTT.

J is TRBJ1-3 and V is TRBV29-1; D remains unclear. V gave up 6 bases and J gave up 9 bases, with 18 bases separating them. This CDR3 region has 13 residues. Germline V gene lookup returns CDR1 SQVTM and CDR2 ANQGSEA. For the CDR3, the DNA is TGCAGCGTAGGTCGCACTACCGAGGCCACCATATATTTT. Translating gives CSVGRTTEATIYF.

The chain uses TRBV14 and TRBJ1-2; TRBD1 is a possible D gene (6 bases). V dropped 5 bases and J dropped 8 bases, with 15 bases sitting between them. This CDR3 has 13 residues. Per the germline V gene, CDR1 is SGHDN and CDR2 is FVKESK. CDR3 bases: TGTGCCAGCAGCGCCCGGGACACTACAGGCTACACCTTC. Its protein product is CASSARDTTGYTF.

The table lists this clone with a count of one. This chain uses TRBV29-1 with TRBJ1-6; D is perhaps TRBD1 (6 bases). Trimming took off 6 bases at V and 4 bases at J, with 10 bases between the two ends. CDR1 is SQVTM and CDR2 is ANQGSEA in the germline V gene. The CDR3 is 13 residues long. The CDR3 DNA follows: TGCAGCGTGGCAACAGGGTATAATTCACCCCTCCACTTT. Encoded protein: CSVATGYNSPLHF.

In this sample, this clone turned up once. This chain's CDR3 is CAISESELGGMNTEAFF. CDR3 in DNA: TGTGCCATCAGTGAGTCCGAGTTAGGGGGAATGAACACTGAAGCTTTCTTT. This chain links TRBV10-3 with TRBJ1-1; maybe TRBD1 (6 bases). This CDR3 comprises 17 residues. V was shortened by 0 bases and J by 0 bases, with 14 bases between the two germline ends. The germline gives CDR1 ENHRY, CDR2 SYGVKD.

This sequence joins TRBV29-1 and TRBJ1-1, with TRBD1 matching over 10 bases. V shed 6 bases and J 4 bases; nucleotides not matched to a gene: 11. The CDR3 is 15 residues long. Germline V gene data show CDR1 as SQVTM and CDR2 as ANQGSEA. CDR3 sequence: CSVANRQGATTEAFF. For the CDR3, the DNA is TGCAGCGTCGCTAACCGACAGGGGGCGACCACTGAAGCTTTCTTT.

This chain connects TRBV4-3 to TRBJ1-3; D gene ambiguous. The CDR3 is 15 amino acids. Germline CDR1 reads LGHNA; CDR2 reads YSLEER. Trimming removed 3 bases from V and 2 bases from J, with 11 bases in between. Written as DNA, the CDR3 is TGCGCCAGCAGCCAGCCTGGGCAGACTGGAAACACCATATATTTT. Translating it yields CASSQPGQTGNTIYF.

The V gene is TRBV20-1, the J gene TRBJ2-2; no definite D call. The CDR3 runs 10 residues. CDR1 is DFQATT, CDR2 SNEGSKA, per germline (reference sequence). CDR3 coding DNA: TGCAGCAGTGCCTTCGGGGAGCTGTTTTTT. Its protein is CSSAFGELFF.

This chain's CDR3 is CASSRAGTGGTDTQYF. CDR3 nucleotide sequence: TGTGCCAGCAGTCGAGCCGGGACAGGGGGGACAGATACGCAGTATTTT. This rearrangement joins TRBV28 to TRBJ2-3, with TRBD1 matching over 11 bases. The junction had 7 bases not matched to a gene; V was cut back by 5 bases and J by 3 bases. The CDR3 contains 16 residues. Germline V lookup: CDR1 MDHEN, CDR2 SYDVKM. The complete variable domain, with remaining parts taken from reference TRBV28 and TRBJ2-3, reads DVKVTQSSRYLVKRTGEKVFLECVQDMDHENMFWYRQDPGLGLRLIYFSYDVKMKEKGDIPEGYSVSREKKERFSLILESASTNQTSMYLCASSRAGTGGTDTQYFGPGTRLTVL.

This clone was detected a few times. The rearrangement joins TRBV29-1 to TRBJ2-5; 7 bases are a match to TRBD1. CDR1 SQVTM and CDR2 ANQGSEA come from the germline V gene. The CDR3 covers 12 residues. Trimming removed 6 bases from V and 2 bases from J; junction bases left unmatched: 3. DNA of the CDR3: TGCAGCGTACGACAGGGACAAGAGACCCAGTACTTC. Encoded protein: CSVRQGQETQYF.

In nucleotides, the CDR3 is TGTGCCATCTCGGCGACGGCCGACGGGGAGCTGTTTTTT. It encodes CAISATADGELFF. This chain joins TRBV10-3 and TRBJ2-2; D not certain. Germline values: CDR1 ENHRY, CDR2 SYGVKD. The CDR3 spans 13 residues. V lost 8 bases to trimming and J lost 7 bases, with 14 bases between them.